This T cell receptor beta chain is from a study of human T cells and chemical hapten exposure. J gave up 4 bases and V 2 bases, and 4 bases lay outside the gene matches. Looked up from germline, CDR1 is MNHEY and CDR2 is SVGEGT. This CDR3 is built from 15 residues. Stated time point: pre-sensitization, week 0. The sample's treatment: therapeutic diphenylcyclopropenone sensitization with weekly scalp DPC. In TCRdb, the RACE reads were re-called with MiXCR into one record per CDR3 protein. The sample has 90,000 or so distinct CDR3 sequences; around 8.8% are singletons. The rearrangement links TRBV6-2 or TRBV6-3 to TRBJ2-2; TRBD1 agrees at 7 bases. Sequenced here: whole blood, sampled in connection with sensitization to the hapten diphenylcyclopropenone (DPC). The receptor was derived from a man aged 35 to 55 with alopecia areata. Some clones in this sample may be carry-over from other donors' samples. The DNA for the CDR3 is TGTGCCAGCAGTTACATCCAGGGGGTCACCGGGGAGCTGTTTTTT. Protein product: CASSYIQGVTGELFF.